Below, one TCR beta chain is given with its context. Its antigen is unidentified. Using its own MiXCR run on the 5' RACE reads, TCRdb lists one record per CDR3 protein. There are about half a million distinct CDR3 sequences in the sample; roughly 20% occur only once, and about 12% lies in the top ten. The source of the sample is a study of T-cell memory formation after mild COVID-19. Study observations and caveats: Clones contracting day 15 to 85 were balanced CD4/CD8; later expanders leaned CD4+.

In germline, CDR1 is SNHLY, CDR2 FYNNEI. Unmatched junction bases numbered 5, after V lost 7 bases and J lost 10 bases. This CDR3 spans 14 amino acids. Source material: PBMCs or a T cell subset sorted from them (not recorded which). The receptor's source is an adult woman who had mild COVID-19 (a few samples of this study predate the infection). Cell type and time point are not known. This chain joins TRBV2 and TRBJ2-1, with 15 positions matching TRBD2. Written as DNA, the CDR3 is TGTGCCAGCAAGGGGACTAGCGGGGGGCGAGAGCAGTTCTTC. Amino acids: CASKGTSGGREQFF.